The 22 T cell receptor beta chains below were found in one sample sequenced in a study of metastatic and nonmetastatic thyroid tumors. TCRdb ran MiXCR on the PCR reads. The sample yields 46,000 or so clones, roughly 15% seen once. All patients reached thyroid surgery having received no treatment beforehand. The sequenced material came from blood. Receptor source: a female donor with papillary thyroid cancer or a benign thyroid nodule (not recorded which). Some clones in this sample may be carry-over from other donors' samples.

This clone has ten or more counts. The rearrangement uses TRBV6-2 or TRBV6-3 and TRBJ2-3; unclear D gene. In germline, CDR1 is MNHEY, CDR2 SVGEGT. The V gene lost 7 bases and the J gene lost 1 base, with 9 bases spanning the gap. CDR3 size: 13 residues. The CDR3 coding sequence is TGTGCCAGCAACCACGGCGGCACAGATACGCAGTATTTT. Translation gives CASNHGGTDTQYF.

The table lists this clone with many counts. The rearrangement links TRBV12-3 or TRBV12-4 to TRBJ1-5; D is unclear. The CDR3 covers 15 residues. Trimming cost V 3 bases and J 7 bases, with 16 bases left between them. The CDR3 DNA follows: TGTGCCAGCAGTTTCACGTCAGGCCCGGGGCAGCCCCAGCATTTT. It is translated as CASSFTSGPGQPQHF.

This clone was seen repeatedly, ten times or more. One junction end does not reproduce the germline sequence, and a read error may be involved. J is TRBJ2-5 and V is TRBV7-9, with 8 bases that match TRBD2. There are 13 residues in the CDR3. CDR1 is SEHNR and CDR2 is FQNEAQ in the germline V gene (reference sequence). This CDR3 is CASRLAGQETQYF. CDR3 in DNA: TGTGCCAGCAGGTTAGCGGGACAAGAGACCCAGTACTTC.

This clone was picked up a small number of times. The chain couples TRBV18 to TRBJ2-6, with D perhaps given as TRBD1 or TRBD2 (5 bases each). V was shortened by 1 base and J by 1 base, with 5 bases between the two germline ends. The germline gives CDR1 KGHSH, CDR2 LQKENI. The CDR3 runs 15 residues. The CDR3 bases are TGTGCCAGCTCACCACGGGGGTCTGGGGCCAACGTCCTGACTTTC. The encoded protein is CASSPRGSGANVLTF.

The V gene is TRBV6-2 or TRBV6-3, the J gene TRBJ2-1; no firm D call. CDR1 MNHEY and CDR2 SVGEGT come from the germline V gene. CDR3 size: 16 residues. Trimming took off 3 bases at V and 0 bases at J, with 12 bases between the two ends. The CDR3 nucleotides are TGTGCCAGCAGTTATGAAGAGCAGCCCTCCTACAATGAGCAGTTCTTC. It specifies CASSYEEQPSYNEQFF.

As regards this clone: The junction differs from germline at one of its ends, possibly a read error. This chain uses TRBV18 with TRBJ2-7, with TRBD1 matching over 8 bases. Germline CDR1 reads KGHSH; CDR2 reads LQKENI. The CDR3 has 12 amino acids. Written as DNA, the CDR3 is TGTGCCAGCACACCAGCTGACAGGGGAGCGTACTTC. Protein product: CASTPADRGAYF. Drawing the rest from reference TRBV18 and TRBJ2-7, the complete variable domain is NAGVMQNPRHLVRRRGQEARLRCSPMKGHSHVYWYRQLPEEGLKFMVYLQKENIIDESGMPKERFSAEFPKEGPSILRIQQVVRGDSAAYFCASTPADRGAYFGPGTRLTVT.

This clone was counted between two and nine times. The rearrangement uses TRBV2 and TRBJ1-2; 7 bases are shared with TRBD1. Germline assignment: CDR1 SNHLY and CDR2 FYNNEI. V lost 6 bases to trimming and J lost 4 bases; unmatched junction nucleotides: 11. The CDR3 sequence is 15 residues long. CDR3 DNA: TGTGCCAGCAGCGCCCGGGACAGATCCCTCTATGGCTACACCTTC. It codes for CASSARDRSLYGYTF.

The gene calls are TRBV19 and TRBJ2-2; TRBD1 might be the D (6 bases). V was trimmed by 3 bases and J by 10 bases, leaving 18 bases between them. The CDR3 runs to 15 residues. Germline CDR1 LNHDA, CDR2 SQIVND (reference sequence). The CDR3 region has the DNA TGTGCCAGTAGTATTGCAGGGGCCAACACCTTGGAGCTGTTTTTT. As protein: CASSIAGANTLELFF.

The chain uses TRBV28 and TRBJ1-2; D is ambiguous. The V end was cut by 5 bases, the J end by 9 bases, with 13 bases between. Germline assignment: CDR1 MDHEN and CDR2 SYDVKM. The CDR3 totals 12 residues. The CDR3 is CASSPQWQCYTF. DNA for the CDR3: TGTGCCAGCAGTCCACAGTGGCAATGCTACACCTTC.

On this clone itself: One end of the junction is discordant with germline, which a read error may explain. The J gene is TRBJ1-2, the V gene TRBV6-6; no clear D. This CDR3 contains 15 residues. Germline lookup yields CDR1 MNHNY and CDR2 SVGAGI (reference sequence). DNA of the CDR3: TGTGCCGGCAGTTACTCGTTAGGTTGCCACTATGGCTACACCTTC. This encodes CAGSYSLGCHYGYTF.

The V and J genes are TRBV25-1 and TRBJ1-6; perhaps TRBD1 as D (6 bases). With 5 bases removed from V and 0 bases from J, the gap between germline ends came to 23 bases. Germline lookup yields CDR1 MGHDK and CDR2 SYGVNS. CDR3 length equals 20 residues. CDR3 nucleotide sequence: TGTGCCAGCAGTCCGGATGGGGGCGGGCTGGGACGCTCCTATAATTCACCCCTCCACTTT. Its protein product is CASSPDGGGLGRSYNSPLHF.

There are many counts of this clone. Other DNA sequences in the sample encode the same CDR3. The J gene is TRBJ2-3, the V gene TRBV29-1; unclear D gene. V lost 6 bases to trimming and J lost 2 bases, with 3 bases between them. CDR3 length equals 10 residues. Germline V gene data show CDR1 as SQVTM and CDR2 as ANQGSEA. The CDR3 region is CSVDTDTQYF. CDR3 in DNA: TGCAGCGTGGACACAGATACGCAGTATTTT.

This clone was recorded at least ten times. The CDR3 spells CSALAGDRYEQFF. As DNA, the CDR3 is TGCAGTGCACTAGCGGGAGATCGGTATGAGCAGTTCTTC. The chain couples TRBV20-1 to TRBJ2-1; 11 positions agree with TRBD2. The CDR3 totals 13 residues. Trimming at V came to 6 bases and at J to 8 bases, leaving 6 bases not matched to a gene. Per germline, CDR1 DFQATT and CDR2 SNEGSKA (reference sequence).

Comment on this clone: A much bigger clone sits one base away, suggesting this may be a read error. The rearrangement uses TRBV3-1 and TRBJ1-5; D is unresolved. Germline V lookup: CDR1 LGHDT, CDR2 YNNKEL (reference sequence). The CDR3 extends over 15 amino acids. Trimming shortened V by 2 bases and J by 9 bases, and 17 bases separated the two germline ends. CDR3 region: CASSQSYRGGLPQHF. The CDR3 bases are TGTGCCAGCAGCCAATCGTACCGGGGTGGACTGCCCCAGCATTTT.

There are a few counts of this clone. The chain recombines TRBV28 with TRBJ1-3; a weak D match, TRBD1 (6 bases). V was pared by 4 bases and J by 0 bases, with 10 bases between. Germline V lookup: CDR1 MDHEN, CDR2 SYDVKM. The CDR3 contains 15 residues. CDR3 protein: CASSSQGLSGNTIYF. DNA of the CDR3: TGTGCCAGCAGTTCCCAGGGGCTCTCTGGAAACACCATATATTTT. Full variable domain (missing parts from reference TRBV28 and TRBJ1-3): DVKVTQSSRYLVKRTGEKVFLECVQDMDHENMFWYRQDPGLGLRLIYFSYDVKMKEKGDIPEGYSVSREKKERFSLILESASTNQTSMYLCASSSQGLSGNTIYFGEGSWLTVV.

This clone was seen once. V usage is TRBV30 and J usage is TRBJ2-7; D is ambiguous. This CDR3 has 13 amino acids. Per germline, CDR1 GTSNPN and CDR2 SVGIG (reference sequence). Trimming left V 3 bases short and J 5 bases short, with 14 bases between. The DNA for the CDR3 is TGTGCCTGGAGGAGGCCTGGTGGGCACGAGCAGTACTTC. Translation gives CAWRRPGGHEQYF. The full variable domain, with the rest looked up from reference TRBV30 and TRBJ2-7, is SQTIHQWPATLVQPVGSPLSLECTVEGTSNPNLYWYRQAAGRGLQLLFYSVGIGQISSEVPQNLSASRPQDRQFILSSKKLLLSDSGFYLCAWRRPGGHEQYFGPGTRLTVT.

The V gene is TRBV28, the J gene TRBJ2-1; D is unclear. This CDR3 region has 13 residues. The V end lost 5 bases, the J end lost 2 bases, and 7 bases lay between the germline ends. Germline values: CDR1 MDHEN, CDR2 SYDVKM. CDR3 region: CASSPSAYNEQFF. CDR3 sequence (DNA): TGTGCCAGCAGTCCTTCCGCCTACAATGAGCAGTTCTTC.

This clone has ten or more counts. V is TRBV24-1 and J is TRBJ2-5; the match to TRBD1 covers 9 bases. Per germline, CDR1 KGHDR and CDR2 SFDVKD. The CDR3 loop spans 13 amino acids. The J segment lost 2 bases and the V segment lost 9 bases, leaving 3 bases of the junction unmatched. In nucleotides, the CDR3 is TGTGCCACCGGACAGGGGCGACAAGAGACCCAGTACTTC. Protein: CATGQGRQETQYF.

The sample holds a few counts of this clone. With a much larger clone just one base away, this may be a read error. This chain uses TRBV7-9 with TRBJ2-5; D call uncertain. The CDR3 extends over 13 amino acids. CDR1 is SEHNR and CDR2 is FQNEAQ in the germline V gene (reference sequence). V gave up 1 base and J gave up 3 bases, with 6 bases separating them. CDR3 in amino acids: CASSLVVEETQYF. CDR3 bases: TGTGCCAGCAGCTTAGTAGTGGAAGAGACCCAGTACTTC.

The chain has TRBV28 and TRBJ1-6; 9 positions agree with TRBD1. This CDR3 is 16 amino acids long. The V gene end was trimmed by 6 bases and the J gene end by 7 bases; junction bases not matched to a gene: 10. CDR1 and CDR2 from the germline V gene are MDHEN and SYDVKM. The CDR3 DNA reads TGTGCCAGCAGCACACTTGGGACAGGGTTGAATTCACCCCTCCACTTT. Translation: CASSTLGTGLNSPLHF.

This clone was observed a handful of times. CDR3 sequence reads: CASSPDRAPGLAGSYNEQFF. The CDR3 region has the DNA TGCGCCAGCAGCCCAGACCGAGCCCCTGGACTAGCGGGCTCCTACAATGAGCAGTTCTTC. The chain has TRBV4-1 and TRBJ2-1; the match to TRBD2 covers 11 bases. The CDR3 consists of 20 residues. Germline V gene sequence: CDR1 MGHRA, CDR2 YSYEKL. The V gene end was trimmed by 4 bases and the J gene end by 0 bases; junction bases not matched to a gene: 14.

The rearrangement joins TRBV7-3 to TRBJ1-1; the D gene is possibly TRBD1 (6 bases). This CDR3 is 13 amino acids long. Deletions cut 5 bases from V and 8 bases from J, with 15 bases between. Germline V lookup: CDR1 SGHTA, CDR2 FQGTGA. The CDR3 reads CASSPTGGGEAFF. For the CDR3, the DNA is TGTGCCAGCAGCCCCACGGGGGGCGGGGAAGCTTTCTTT. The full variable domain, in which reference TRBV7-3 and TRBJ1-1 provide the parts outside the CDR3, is GAGVSQTPSNKVTEKGKYVELRCDPISGHTALYWYRQSLGQGPEFLIYFQGTGAADDSGLPNDRFFAVRPEGSVSTLKIQRTERGDSAVYLCASSPTGGGEAFFGQGTRLTVV.